Listed below are T cell receptor beta chains from one sample, sequenced in a study of cytomegalovirus exposure and HLA in healthy donors. Clones were read by immunoSEQ multiplex PCR, and TCRdb kept only the in-frame ones, dropping some. The table has roughly 200,000 clones, about nine tenths seen once. The material sequenced was PBMCs. The source of these receptors is a man aged 25-45 years in good health and CMV-seropositive. Each CDR3 is given with its conserved first and last residue. A D gene is named only where the DNA matches it firmly. The size field is filled for only some rows; it gives once, few, many or a size class.

>TRBD2|TRBV2|.|TRBJ2-2
TGTGCCAGCAGTGAGGGGGGGACCGGGGAGCTGTTTTTT
CASSEGGTGELFF
>.|TRBV5-1|.|TRBJ1-2
TGCGCCAGCAGCCCTTTCCCAAGGGACGGTGGCTACACCTTC
CASSPFPRDGGYTF
>.|TRBV7-2|.|TRBJ2-2
TGTGCCAGCAGCTTACAGGGAACCGGGGAGCTGTTTTTT
CASSLQGTGELFF
>TRBD1|TRBV5-1|.|TRBJ2-6
TGCGCCAGCAGACCGAGGGGGCTGGGGGCCAACGTCCTGACTTTC
CASRPRGLGANVLTF
>.|TRBV5-1|.|TRBJ2-1
TGCGCCAGCAGCTTGGGGGTCCGGGGTCAAAGGCTGGTCTACAATGAGCAGTTCTTC
CASSLGVRGQRLVYNEQFF
>.|TRBV29-1|.|TRBJ1-1
TGCAGCGAAACAAGGTTGAGTGTCTCTGAAGCTTTCTTT
CSETRLSVSEAFF
>TRBD1|TRBV5-3|.|TRBJ2-3
TGTGCCAGAAGCCTGCTGAGACAGGGGACAGATACGCAGTATTTT
CARSLLRQGTDTQYF
>.|TRBV12-5|.|TRBJ2-2
TGTGCTAGTGGTCCATCCGGGACACTTTTAACCGGGGAGCTGTTTTTT
CASGPSGTLLTGELFF
>.|TRBV4-1|.|TRBJ1-5
TGCGCCAGCAGCCAAGAGGTCCAGCGCCAGCCCCAGCATTTT
CASSQEVQRQPQHF
>.|TRBV29-1|.|TRBJ1-2
TGCAGCGTCAACCGCGGGGGCACCAACTATGGCTACACCTTC
CSVNRGGTNYGYTF
>TRBD2|TRBV9|once|TRBJ2-1
TGTGCCAGCAGCGTAGGCGGGAGGAATTCCTACAATGAGCAGTTCTTC
CASSVGGRNSYNEQFF
>.|TRBV15|.|TRBJ1-5
TGTGCCACCAGCAGAGATCCCGGAGGGCAGCCCCAGCATTTT
CATSRDPGGQPQHF
>.|TRBV28|.|TRBJ1-5
TGTGCCAGCAGTCCCTATTCAGGGTACAAGCCCCAGCATTTT
CASSPYSGYKPQHF
>.|TRBV19|.|TRBJ1-2
TGTGCCAGTGCGGTGCCTAACTATGGCTACACCTTC
CASAVPNYGYTF
>TRBD1|TRBV4-1|once|TRBJ2-1
TGCGCCAGCAGCCAAGCGGAGACAGGGGACTACAATGAGCAGTTCTTC
CASSQAETGDYNEQFF
>TRBD1|TRBV10-2|.|TRBJ1-5
TGCGCCAGCCGAACCGGGACAGGCAATCAGCCCCAGCATTTT
CASRTGTGNQPQHF
>TRBD1|TRBV9|.|TRBJ1-2
TGTGCCAGCACCCCCACAGGGCAGGGGGCGCGGAACTATGGCTACACCTTC
CASTPTGQGARNYGYTF
>.|TRBV19|.|TRBJ2-1
TGTGCCAGTAGTATGGGTTGGCGGAGCTCCTACAATGAGCAGTTCTTC
CASSMGWRSSYNEQFF
>.|TRBV6-6|.|TRBJ1-1
TGTGCCAGCAGTTACAGGGAAGACACTGAAGCTTTCTTT
CASSYREDTEAFF
>.|TRBV6-5|.|TRBJ1-1
TGTGCCAGCAGTCCGCGGGCAGGAGTCACTGAAGCTTTCTTT
CASSPRAGVTEAFF
>TRBD2|TRBV27|.|TRBJ2-3
TGTGCCAGCAGTTTCTTTAGCGGGGGGGCCGGAGATACGCAGTATTTT
CASSFFSGGAGDTQYF
>TRBD1|TRBV7-2|.|TRBJ1-1
TGTGCCAGCAGTTGGACAGGGCTCGAAACTTTCTTT
CASSWTGLETFF
>TRBD1|TRBV7-2|.|TRBJ2-1
TGTGCCAGCAGCCCGAAGACAGGGGGGGACAATGAGCAGTTCTTC
CASSPKTGGDNEQFF
>TRBD1|TRBV13|few|TRBJ2-7
TGTGCCAGCAGCCCACGGACAGGAATAACCTACGAGCAGTACTTC
CASSPRTGITYEQYF
>TRBD1|TRBV18|.|TRBJ1-6
TGTGCCAGCTCACCAAAGGACAGGGGCGCACCCCTCCACTTT
CASSPKDRGAPLHF
>.|TRBV5-6|.|TRBJ1-1
TGTGCCAGCAGCTTGTTGAGGGCCTCTGAAGCTTTCTTT
CASSLLRASEAFF
>.|TRBV2|.|TRBJ1-5
TGTGCCAGCAGTGAATTGACACGCTGGGAGCCCCAGCATTTT
CASSELTRWEPQHF
>.|TRBV2|.|TRBJ2-3
TGTGCCAGCAGTGAAGCGCTAGCGTCTAGCACAGATACGCAGTATTTT
CASSEALASSTDTQYF
>TRBD2|TRBV4-1|.|TRBJ2-3
TGCGCCAGCAGCCAGTTACCAAGCGGGATCCGCACAGATACGCAGTATTTT
CASSQLPSGIRTDTQYF
>.|TRBV11-2|.|TRBJ2-1
TGTGCCAGCAGCTTAGGAGGGTACAATGAGCAGTTCTTC
CASSLGGYNEQFF
>.|TRBV29-1|.|TRBJ1-5
TGCAGCGTTCGTGGACAGATCAATCAGCCCCAGCATTTT
CSVRGQINQPQHF